A single T cell receptor beta chain is shown here with its context. Its antigen remains unknown. Amplification used 60 Vbeta primers and 13 Jbeta primers. The repertoire was sequenced with immunoSEQ multiplex PCR; TCRdb's copy has only in-frame clones and lacks some. The sample carries about 120,000 clones, less than 85% recorded once. The V gene lost 0 bases and the J gene lost 2 bases, with 12 bases spanning the gap. The CDR3 totals 16 residues. Germline values: CDR1 SEHNR, CDR2 FQNEAQ (reference sequence). The data are from a study of cytomegalovirus exposure and HLA in healthy donors. Study findings and constraints: When analyzed later, a missense DCLRE1C variant was found to be linked to TCR beta V- and J-gene trimming. A later analysis reportedly identified an Asian-associated ancestry cluster as carrying fewer N-insertions than the approximately 670-donor mean. Cytomegalovirus-associated TCR beta chains were listed, numbering 150 to 200.

At collection, donors were nominally healthy, but unrecorded immune exposures were probable. The chain couples TRBV7-9 to TRBJ2-3; tentative D call: TRBD1 (5 bases). The sequenced material came from PBMCs. This TCR came from a woman aged 40 to 49 in good health and CMV-seronegative. The DNA for the CDR3 is TGTGCCAGCAGCTTAGCCTCCGGCAGGGCCACAGATACGCAGTATTTT. This sequence encodes CASSLASGRATDTQYF. Together with reference TRBV7-9 and TRBJ2-3, the CDR3 gives the full variable domain: DTGVSQNPRHKITKRGQNVTFRCDPISEHNRLYWYRQTLGQGPEFLTYFQNEAQLEKSRLLSDRFSAERPKGSFSTLEIQRTEQGDSAMYLCASSLASGRATDTQYFGPGTRLTVL.